The 31 T cell receptor beta chains in this list originate from one sample, sequenced in a study of shared clonotypes between healthy human individuals (dated by TCRdb to 2018 to 2021). The library relied on the immunoSEQ multiplex PCR assay. Drawn from immuneACCESS, this table holds only the in-frame rearrangements with V and J called that TCRdb kept. Clones are partly lost; checked studies trace under half to an unresolved V gene and leave the rest unexplained. For this sample the table gives more than 2 million clones, of which approximately 96% were detected only once. The top ten clonotypes cover over 0.1% of the sample. The sequenced material came from naive CD4+ T cells sorted from blood. The cell subset or site label, read with the paper, signifies: CD45RA+ positively selected. The receptors here all came from a man aged 18 to 30 in good health.

The rearrangement joins TRBV2 to TRBJ2-2; 10 nucleotides align to TRBD2. Germline lookup yields CDR1 SNHLY and CDR2 FYNNEI. With 1 base clipped from V and 2 bases from J, the junction kept 7 bases outside the gene matches. The CDR3 spans 18 residues. Written as DNA, the CDR3 is TGTGCCAGCAGTGAAGTCGCTAGCGGGAGTGCAAACACCGGGGAGCTGTTTTTT. This gives the protein CASSEVASGSANTGELFF.

The gene calls are TRBV18 and TRBJ2-7; 10 bases agree with TRBD1. J was trimmed by 5 bases and V by 6 bases; bases with no gene match: 10. Germline assignment: CDR1 KGHSH and CDR2 LQKENI. This CDR3 has 15 residues. The DNA of the CDR3 is TGTGCCAGCTCGTCCGCGGGACAGGGGTTCGACGAGCAGTACTTC. Protein: CASSSAGQGFDEQYF.

The rearrangement joins TRBV6-1 to TRBJ1-2, with TRBD1 matching 7 bases. This CDR3 is built from 17 residues. Germline trimming cut 3 bases from V and 4 bases from J; bases unmatched to any gene: 14. Germline-derived CDR1 and CDR2 are MNHNS and SASEGT. The CDR3 coding sequence is TGTGCCAGCAGTGAGACAGGGTTATTAGCCAGAATCTATGGCTACACCTTC. Translation: CASSETGLLARIYGYTF.

The CDR3 nucleotides read TGTGCCTGGAGTGGTCCGGGGGGCGGGGAGCTGTTTTTT. It codes for CAWSGPGGGELFF. The chain is built from TRBV30 and TRBJ2-2; 7 nucleotides line up with TRBD2. Germline loops: CDR1 GTSNPN, CDR2 SVGIG (reference sequence). Trimming cost V 1 base and J 7 bases; bases outside gene matches: 3. This CDR3 has 13 residues.

As to this clone: Other DNA sequences in the same sample also yield this CDR3. V gene TRBV4-1 combines with J gene TRBJ1-1, with D perhaps TRBD1 (5 bases). Looked up from germline, CDR1 is MGHRA and CDR2 is YSYEKL. The V end lost 1 base, the J end lost 5 bases, and 11 bases lay between the germline ends. The length of the CDR3 is 14 residues. CDR3 nucleotide sequence: TGCGCCAGCAGCCAAGTGGGGGGTAAAACTGAAGCTTTCTTT. Its translation: CASSQVGGKTEAFF.

For this clone: Other DNA sequences from this sample encode an identical CDR3 as well. V usage is TRBV18 and J usage is TRBJ2-7; D is uncertain. Germline V gene data show CDR1 as KGHSH and CDR2 as LQKENI. This CDR3 has 13 residues. Between the trimmed V and J ends, which lost 2 bases and 1 base, there was a span of 6 bases. The CDR3 DNA is TGTGCCAGCTCACCAATTGGGTCCTACGAGCAGTACTTC. It yields the protein CASSPIGSYEQYF.

The rearrangement joins TRBV6-6 to TRBJ2-1; 7 bases agree with TRBD1. Germline-derived CDR1 and CDR2 are MNHNY and SVGAGI (reference sequence). The V and J ends lost 4 bases and 3 bases, in that order; junction bases with no gene match: 6. The CDR3 loop spans 15 amino acids. In nucleotides, the CDR3 is TGTGCCAGCAGTTCCACAGGGGCGGGCTACAATGAGCAGTTCTTC. Protein sequence: CASSSTGAGYNEQFF.

This clone was seen just once. Other DNA sequences in this specimen translate into the identical CDR3. The chain couples TRBV20-1 to TRBJ2-7; D not certain. The CDR3 totals 11 residues. Germline V gene sequence: CDR1 DFQATT, CDR2 SNEGSKA (reference sequence). Between the trimmed V and J ends, which lost 3 bases and 1 base, there was a span of 4 bases. The CDR3 is CSASGSYEQYF. The DNA of the CDR3 is TGCAGTGCTAGTGGGTCCTACGAGCAGTACTTC.

The chain carries TRBV28 and TRBJ2-7, with 9 bases fitting TRBD1. CDR1 and CDR2 (germline): MDHEN, SYDVKM. V shed 5 bases, J shed 2 bases, and the junction held 7 bases outside the gene matches. CDR3 length equals 15 residues. The CDR3 DNA reads as TGTGCCAGCAGTGCCCCAGGACAGGGGCCCTACGAGCAGTACTTC. Translated: CASSAPGQGPYEQYF.

V usage is TRBV5-1 and J usage is TRBJ2-3; 10 nucleotides agree with TRBD2. Germline assignment: CDR1 SGHRS and CDR2 YFSETQ. V shed 2 bases and J 6 bases; nucleotides not matched to a gene: 12. There are 17 residues in the CDR3. CDR3 protein: CASSFGILAGVADTQYF. CDR3 coding DNA: TGCGCCAGCAGCTTTGGCATCCTAGCGGGAGTTGCCGATACGCAGTATTTT.

J is TRBJ1-1 and V is TRBV6-6; TRBD1 might be the D (5 bases). CDR1 is MNHNY and CDR2 is SVGAGI in the germline V gene (reference sequence). V lost 7 bases and J lost 4, with 22 bases in between. This CDR3 contains 16 residues. CDR3 protein: CASTPLRQGGVTEAFF. DNA of the CDR3: TGTGCCAGCACCCCCTTAAGGCAGGGTGGGGTCACTGAAGCTTTCTTT.

The chain links TRBV30 to TRBJ1-5, with 11 positions matching TRBD1. CDR3 length: 13 residues. The J segment lost 4 bases and the V segment lost 6 bases, leaving 2 bases of the junction unmatched. The germline V gene has CDR1 GTSNPN and CDR2 SVGIG (reference sequence). CDR3 bases: TGTGCCTGTGGGACAGGGGGAAATCAGCCCCAGCATTTT. Its translation is CACGTGGNQPQHF.

Concerning this clone: At one of its ends the junction is not consistent with the germline gene, which may arise from a read error. The chain joins TRBV7-9 to TRBJ2-1, with 9 bases lining up with TRBD2. CDR3 length equals 12 residues. Germline values: CDR1 SEHNR, CDR2 FQNEAQ (reference sequence). The CDR3 here is CASSLALGLALF. The CDR3 DNA is TGTGCCAGCAGCTTAGCGCTGGGACTAGCCCTCTTC.

This rearrangement joins TRBV6-6 to TRBJ2-7; D uncertain. This CDR3 contains 13 residues. V was shortened by 2 bases and J by 3 bases, with 8 bases between the two germline ends. Germline-derived CDR1 and CDR2 are MNHNY and SVGAGI (reference sequence). CDR3 in amino acids: CASSYNAHYEQYF. Written as DNA, the CDR3 is TGTGCCAGCAGTTACAACGCCCACTACGAGCAGTACTTC.

The chain combines TRBV19 with TRBJ2-2; possible D gene TRBD2, 7 bases. Looked up from germline, CDR1 is LNHDA and CDR2 is SQIVND (reference sequence). CDR3 size: 15 residues. Trimming stripped 4 bases from V and 4 bases from J, with 13 bases between. CDR3 sequence reads: CASSSAGAGTGELFF. CDR3 bases: TGTGCCAGTAGTAGTGCGGGGGCTGGCACCGGGGAGCTGTTTTTT.

This sequence joins TRBV28 and TRBJ1-5; D not resolved. The CDR3 is 15 residues long. Looked up from germline, CDR1 is MDHEN and CDR2 is SYDVKM. V shed 2 bases and J shed 2 bases, with 10 bases lying between them. CDR3 nucleotides: TGTGCCAGCAGTTTAAGTACAGTGGGCAATCAGCCCCAGCATTTT. Translation: CASSLSTVGNQPQHF.

This chain joins TRBV6-1 and TRBJ2-2; tentatively, D is TRBD1 (6 bases). The V and J ends lost 6 bases and 1 base respectively, with 12 bases between them. This CDR3 is 15 amino acids long. Germline loops: CDR1 MNHNS, CDR2 SASEGT. The CDR3 here is CASRAPGQNTGELFF. The DNA of the CDR3 is TGTGCCAGCAGGGCTCCGGGACAGAACACCGGGGAGCTGTTTTTT.

The J gene is TRBJ2-7, the V gene TRBV19; D may be TRBD1 (6 bases). The CDR3 is 14 residues long. The V and J ends lost 7 bases and 8 bases respectively, with 21 bases between them. Germline-derived CDR1 and CDR2 are LNHDA and SQIVND (reference sequence). CDR3 in amino acids: CASKRSESGEKQYF. For the CDR3, the DNA is TGTGCCAGTAAACGGAGCGAATCAGGGGAAAAGCAGTACTTC.

The V gene is TRBV29-1, the J gene TRBJ2-2; TRBD1 is a possible D gene (6 bases). Deletions cut 6 bases from V and 4 bases from J, with 15 bases between. This CDR3 comprises 14 residues. Germline-derived CDR1 and CDR2 are SQVTM and ANQGSEA. CDR3 in amino acids: CSVAGRGGTGELFF. The CDR3 DNA follows: TGCAGCGTGGCGGGCCGAGGGGGCACCGGGGAGCTGTTTTTT.

With respect to this clone: Other nucleotide sequences in the sample specify the same CDR3. V gene TRBV6-1 combines with J gene TRBJ2-5, with D unresolved. Trimming pared 3 bases from V and 5 bases from J, leaving 7 bases between. CDR3 length: 12 residues. The germline CDR1 and CDR2 sequences are MNHNS and SASEGT. CDR3 sequence (DNA): TGTGCCAGCAGTGACCCGGGCGAGACCCAGTACTTC. As protein: CASSDPGETQYF.

V and J are TRBV18 and TRBJ1-4; maybe TRBD1 (5 bases). CDR3 length: 14 amino acids. Germline V CDR1 and CDR2: KGHSH, LQKENI. Trimming took 5 bases from V and 0 from J, leaving 7 bases between them. CDR3: CASSGAATNEKLFF. CDR3 in DNA: TGTGCCAGCTCAGGGGCCGCAACTAATGAAAAACTGTTTTTT. The full variable domain, its missing parts supplied by reference TRBV18 and TRBJ1-4, is NAGVMQNPRHLVRRRGQEARLRCSPMKGHSHVYWYRQLPEEGLKFMVYLQKENIIDESGMPKERFSAEFPKEGPSILRIQQVVRGDSAAYFCASSGAATNEKLFFGSGTQLSVL.

This chain links TRBV19 with TRBJ2-1, with 16 bases identical to TRBD2. There are 20 residues in the CDR3. V gave up 4 bases and J gave up 0 bases; unmatched junction bases: 9. From germline, CDR1 is LNHDA and CDR2 SQIVND (reference sequence). CDR3 sequence reads: CASSKGTSGRAPSSYNEQFF. In DNA, the CDR3 is TGTGCCAGTAGTAAGGGGACTAGCGGGAGGGCCCCCAGCTCCTACAATGAGCAGTTCTTC. Complete variable domain (other parts from reference TRBV19 and TRBJ2-1): DGGITQSPKYLFRKEGQNVTLSCEQNLNHDAMYWYRQDPGQGLRLIYYSQIVNDFQKGDIAEGYSVSREKKESFPLTVTSAQKNPTAFYLCASSKGTSGRAPSSYNEQFFGPGTRLTVL.

With regard to this clone: The same CDR3 arises from other DNA sequences in this sample as well. The rearrangement joins TRBV18 to TRBJ2-1, with 12 bases fitting TRBD2. The CDR3 runs to 15 residues. Germline CDR1 KGHSH, CDR2 LQKENI. V lost 2 bases to trimming and J lost 5 bases; unmatched junction nucleotides: 1. CDR3 region: CASSPRTSGNNEQFF. CDR3 in DNA: TGTGCCAGCTCACCAAGGACTAGCGGGAACAATGAGCAGTTCTTC.

CDR3 protein: CASSFGTGESYTF. CDR3 nucleotide sequence: TGCGCCAGCAGCTTCGGGACAGGGGAAAGCTACACCTTC. The V call is TRBV5-1, the J call TRBJ1-2; 10 bases are shared with TRBD1. Germline V gene lookup returns CDR1 SGHRS and CDR2 YFSETQ. The V segment lost 2 bases and the J segment 9 bases; nucleotides outside the gene matches: 4. CDR3 length equals 13 residues.

This chain uses TRBV9 with TRBJ2-2; 9 bases line up with TRBD2. The germline gives CDR1 SGDLS, CDR2 YYNGEE. Germline trimming cut 0 bases from V and 4 bases from J; bases unmatched to any gene: 4. The CDR3 covers 16 residues. The CDR3 sequence: CASSVDSGGPTGELFF. The CDR3 nucleotides are TGTGCCAGCAGCGTAGACAGCGGGGGGCCCACCGGGGAGCTGTTTTTT.

CDR3 sequence: CASSQTGDTGELFF. The DNA for the CDR3 is TGTGCCAGCAGCCAGACAGGGGACACCGGGGAGCTGTTTTTT. The chain recombines TRBV7-9 with TRBJ2-2; 8 nucleotides match TRBD1. Unmatched junction bases numbered 2, after V lost 5 bases and J lost 3 bases. The germline CDR1 and CDR2 sequences are SEHNR and FQNEAQ (reference sequence). CDR3 length: 14 residues.

This clone was seen just once. The same CDR3 also results from other DNA sequences found in this sample. The V and J genes are TRBV7-9 and TRBJ1-2; D remains ambiguous. V lost 4 bases, J lost 2 bases, and 5 bases lay in between. From germline, CDR1 is SEHNR and CDR2 FQNEAQ (reference sequence). The length of the CDR3 is 12 residues. The CDR3 is CASSSGNYGYTF. The CDR3 nucleotides read TGTGCCAGCAGCTCGGGCAACTATGGCTACACCTTC.

The chain is built from TRBV6-6 and TRBJ2-1; 7 bases fit TRBD1. There are 14 residues in the CDR3. V lost 5 bases, J lost 8 bases, and 9 bases stayed unmatched. Looked up from germline, CDR1 is MNHNY and CDR2 is SVGAGI (reference sequence). CDR3 DNA: TGTGCCAGCAGTCCCCAGGGGGTTGGCGATGAGCAGTTCTTC. Translation: CASSPQGVGDEQFF.

This CDR3 reads CAISESGGGGANYGYTF. In nucleotides, the CDR3 is TGTGCCATCAGTGAGTCTGGGGGAGGGGGCGCGAACTATGGCTACACCTTC. The V gene is TRBV10-3, the J gene TRBJ1-2, with TRBD1 matching over 7 bases. J gave up 2 bases and V 0 bases, and 9 bases lay outside the gene matches. In germline, CDR1 is ENHRY, CDR2 SYGVKD. The CDR3 runs 17 residues.

The rearrangement links TRBV5-4 to TRBJ2-7; 14 nucleotides match TRBD2. The V segment lost 3 bases and the J segment 2 bases; nucleotides outside the gene matches: 4. The CDR3 has 16 amino acids. From germline, CDR1 is SGHNT and CDR2 YYREEE (reference sequence). In nucleotides, the CDR3 is TGTGCCAGCAGCTCGGGACTAGCGGGAGAAGCCTACGAGCAGTACTTC. Translating gives CASSSGLAGEAYEQYF.

The V call is TRBV10-1, the J call TRBJ2-5; D might be TRBD1 or TRBD2, each matching 6 bases. Germline V lookup: CDR1 WNHNN, CDR2 SYGVQD (reference sequence). V was trimmed by 3 bases and J by 5 bases, leaving 16 bases between them. This CDR3 is built from 15 residues. CDR3 bases: TGCGCCAGCAGTGACTCGGGGGCGCCCATCGAGACCCAGTACTTC. Residues: CASSDSGAPIETQYF.